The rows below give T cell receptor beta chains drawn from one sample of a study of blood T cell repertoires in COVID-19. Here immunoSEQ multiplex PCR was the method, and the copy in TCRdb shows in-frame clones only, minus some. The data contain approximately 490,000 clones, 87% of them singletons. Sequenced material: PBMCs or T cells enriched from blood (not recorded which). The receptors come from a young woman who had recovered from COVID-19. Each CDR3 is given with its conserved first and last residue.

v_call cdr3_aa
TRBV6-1 CASSEYREKKAKNIQYF
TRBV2 CASSNTDSSYEQYF
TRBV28 CASSTIRDSPLSPNTEAFF
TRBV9 CASSVAGQPNEKLFF
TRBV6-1 CASSESIEAFF
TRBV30 CAWSAGGPLGAFF
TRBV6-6 CASAGTRQTNEKLFF
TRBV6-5 CASSYSTFVEQYF
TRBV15 CATRKNQGAPQHF
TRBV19 CASSVLLPGTGGSPLHF
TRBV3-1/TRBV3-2 CASSHAESSGNTIYF